Listed below are T cell receptor beta chains from one sample, sequenced in a study of T cells after yellow fever vaccination. TCRdb reprocessed the 5' RACE reads with MiXCR, giving one entry per CDR3 protein. This table has roughly 310,000 distinct CDR3 sequences, around 4% appearing once. Sequenced here: PBMCs, sampled on the day of the yellow fever booster vaccination. These TCRs come from a man aged 18 to 30 who received the YFV17D yellow fever vaccine. The CDR3 runs from the conserved cysteine through the conserved F or W. A D gene is named only where the DNA matches it firmly. Clone sizes are given selectively: once, few, many, or a class where the clone is expanded.

clone_size | cdr3_length | d_call | j_call | v_call | cdr3_aa | cdr3_nt
few | 13 | TRBD1 | TRBJ1-6 | TRBV20-1 | CSAPGTANSPLHF | TGCAGTGCTCCCGGGACAGCTAATTCACCCCTCCACTTT
NA | 12 | TRBD1 | TRBJ1-2 | TRBV20-1 | CSPTGGALGYTF | TGCAGCCCCACAGGGGGGGCATTAGGCTACACCTTC
few | 14 | NA | TRBJ2-2 | TRBV4-3 | CASSRSPNTGELFF | TGCGCCAGCTCCCGAAGTCCGAACACCGGGGAGCTGTTTTTT
few | 16 | NA | TRBJ2-6 | TRBV5-6 | CASSLGVSSGANVLTF | TGTGCCAGCAGCTTAGGAGTGAGCTCTGGGGCCAACGTCCTGACTTTC
few | 14 | NA | TRBJ1-5 | TRBV10-3 | CAISEGTRNQPQHF | TGTGCCATCAGTGAGGGGACTCGCAATCAGCCCCAGCATTTT
NA | 13 | TRBD2 | TRBJ2-1 | TRBV28 | CASSGGGGDEQFF | TGTGCCAGCAGTGGCGGGGGGGGAGATGAGCAGTTCTTC
few | 14 | NA | TRBJ1-1 | TRBV12-3/TRBV12-4 | CASSLFGGVAEAFF | TGTGCCAGCAGTTTGTTTGGGGGGGTGGCTGAAGCTTTCTTT
NA | 15 | NA | TRBJ2-6 | TRBV4-1 | CASSQVPPGANVLTF | TGCGCCAGCAGCCAAGTGCCGCCTGGGGCCAACGTCCTGACTTTC
NA | 14 | NA | TRBJ1-5 | TRBV14 | CASSLLQGNQPQHF | TGTGCCAGCAGCCTACTACAGGGAAATCAGCCCCAGCATTTT
NA | 12 | NA | TRBJ1-2 | TRBV2 | CASSEAGYGYTF | TGTGCCAGCAGTGAAGCGGGCTATGGCTACACCTTC
NA | 14 | NA | TRBJ2-3 | TRBV9 | CASSPRGGRDTQYF | TGTGCCAGCAGCCCCCGTGGGGGCCGGGATACGCAGTATTTT
NA | 16 | NA | TRBJ2-1 | TRBV7-6 | CASTQQGYASYNEQFF | TGTGCCAGCACCCAACAGGGCTATGCTTCCTACAATGAGCAGTTCTTC
few | 17 | NA | TRBJ2-1 | TRBV4-3 | CASSQVTGRSSYNEQFF | TGCGCCAGCAGCCAAGTCACGGGAAGGAGCTCCTACAATGAGCAGTTCTTC
many | 14 | NA | TRBJ1-5 | TRBV12-3/TRBV12-4 | CASTFSNSNQPQHF | TGTGCCAGCACCTTTAGTAATAGCAATCAGCCCCAGCATTTT
many | 16 | TRBD2 | TRBJ2-2 | TRBV7-8 | CASSLGLAANTGELFF | TGTGCCAGCAGTTTAGGACTAGCTGCGAACACCGGGGAGCTGTTTTTT
few | 14 | NA | TRBJ1-5 | TRBV6-2/TRBV6-3 | CASSGSLDLQPQHF | TGTGCCAGCAGTGGGAGCCTGGACCTTCAGCCCCAGCATTTT
few | 16 | NA | TRBJ1-6 | TRBV7-6 | CASSSKTGLYNSPLHF | TGTGCCAGCAGTTCAAAGACCGGACTATATAATTCACCCCTCCACTTT
many | 17 | NA | TRBJ2-3 | TRBV20-1 | CSARDWAGPIVTDTQYF | TGCAGTGCTAGAGATTGGGCCGGCCCCATAGTCACAGATACGCAGTATTTT
few | 14 | NA | TRBJ1-4 | TRBV20-1 | CSASPDTAGKKLFF | TGCAGTGCTAGTCCCGACACCGCAGGGAAGAAACTGTTTTTT
many | 13 | NA | TRBJ2-3 | TRBV9 | CASSANFRGTQYF | TGTGCCAGCAGCGCCAACTTTAGGGGTACGCAGTATTTT
few | 15 | NA | TRBJ2-7 | TRBV7-3 | CASSLGGESSYEQYF | TGTGCCAGCAGCTTAGGAGGGGAGAGCTCCTACGAGCAGTACTTC
once | 13 | NA | TRBJ1-1 | TRBV20-1 | CSAGGRRFTEALF | TGCAGTGCCGGGGGGCGGCGGTTCACTGAAGCTTTATTT
many | 16 | NA | TRBJ2-3 | TRBV20-1 | CSARVGGGSSTDTQYF | TGCAGTGCTAGAGTAGGTGGCGGTTCTAGCACAGATACGCAGTATTTT
NA | 13 | NA | TRBJ1-1 | TRBV29-1 | CSVGRPAGGEAFF | TGCAGCGTCGGACGTCCGGCAGGAGGTGAAGCTTTCTTT
many | 14 | NA | TRBJ2-7 | TRBV7-9 | CASSLSGLPYEQYF | TGTGCCAGCAGCTTGAGCGGATTACCGTACGAGCAGTACTTC
many | 18 | TRBD2 | TRBJ2-1 | TRBV6-5 | CASSTRTPGLAIYNEQFF | TGTGCCAGCAGTACACGGACACCGGGACTAGCGATTTACAATGAGCAGTTCTTC
few | 14 | NA | TRBJ1-2 | TRBV27 | CASSLGAGGYGYTF | TGTGCCAGCAGTCTCGGGGCAGGAGGGTATGGCTACACCTTC
many | 13 | NA | TRBJ2-4 | TRBV10-3 | CAISAGQQNIQYF | TGTGCCATCAGCGCGGGACAGCAAAACATTCAGTACTTC
few | 13 | NA | TRBJ1-1 | TRBV29-1 | CSATARGYTEAFF | TGCAGCGCTACAGCACGGGGGTACACTGAAGCTTTCTTT
many | 15 | NA | TRBJ2-1 | TRBV11-1 | CASSLGGTVYNEQFF | TGTGCCAGCAGCTTAGGGGGGACGGTCTACAATGAGCAGTTCTTC
many | 14 | NA | TRBJ2-3 | TRBV2 | CASSPSGGTDTQYF | TGTGCCAGCTCACCATCCGGGGGCACAGATACGCAGTATTTT
NA | 16 | NA | TRBJ2-3 | TRBV5-1 | CASSLDPGATGDTQYF | TGCGCCAGCAGCTTGGACCCAGGGGCCACCGGGGATACGCAGTATTTT
many | 15 | NA | TRBJ1-1 | TRBV4-1 | CASSQVGQPGTEAFF | TGCGCCAGCAGCCAAGTTGGCCAGCCGGGCACTGAAGCTTTCTTT
NA | 18 | NA | TRBJ2-3 | TRBV9 | CASSVNQVDLSNTDTQYF | TGTGCCAGCAGCGTCAACCAGGTAGATCTCTCCAACACAGATACGCAGTATTTT
NA | 17 | NA | TRBJ1-6 | TRBV27 | CASSLGFRGRANSPLHF | TGTGCCAGCAGTTTAGGTTTTCGGGGACGCGCTAATTCACCCCTCCACTTT
many | 15 | NA | TRBJ2-7 | TRBV5-1 | CASSLGLRSSYEQYF | TGCGCCAGCAGTCTGGGGCTCAGATCGTCCTACGAGCAGTACTTC
NA | 17 | NA | TRBJ1-1 | TRBV28 | CASSFVWVGVLNTEAFF | TGTGCCAGCAGTTTTGTATGGGTAGGGGTTCTGAACACTGAAGCTTTCTTT
many | 14 | NA | TRBJ1-6 | TRBV19 | CASSVRRGDSPLHF | TGTGCCAGTAGTGTCAGGCGGGGGGATTCACCCCTCCACTTT
many | 16 | NA | TRBJ2-1 | TRBV5-1 | CASSLAGRGPGDEQFF | TGCGCCAGCAGCTTGGCGGGGCGGGGGCCAGGGGATGAGCAGTTCTTC
NA | 16 | NA | TRBJ2-1 | TRBV12-3/TRBV12-4 | CASSGSGGSARNEQFF | TGTGCCAGCAGTGGGTCCGGGGGTTCAGCTAGGAATGAGCAGTTCTTC
many | 15 | TRBD2 | TRBJ2-3 | TRBV7-8 | CASSYSSGSTDTQYF | TGTGCCAGCAGCTACTCTAGCGGGAGCACAGATACGCAGTATTTT
many | 15 | NA | TRBJ1-5 | TRBV7-2 | CASSQNRGGDQPQHF | TGTGCCAGCAGCCAAAACCGGGGGGGCGATCAGCCCCAGCATTTT
many | 12 | TRBD1 | TRBJ1-2 | TRBV29-1 | CSVEGRGQPYTF | TGCAGCGTTGAAGGTCGGGGACAGCCTTACACCTTC
few | 16 | NA | TRBJ2-1 | TRBV12-3/TRBV12-4 | CASSLLEDFSYNEQFF | TGTGCCAGCAGTTTACTCGAGGACTTCTCCTACAATGAGCAGTTCTTC
NA | 16 | NA | TRBJ2-7 | TRBV2 | CASSEALRGAAYEQYF | TGTGCCAGCAGTGAAGCGCTTCGGGGGGCAGCCTACGAGCAGTACTTC
many | 16 | TRBD1 | TRBJ2-1 | TRBV20-1 | CSARGTGQVAYNEQFF | TGCAGTGCTAGGGGGACGGGACAGGTGGCCTACAATGAGCAGTTCTTC